The present entry profiles one T cell receptor beta chain with its context. Its matching antigen is unknown. This entry comes from a study of shared clonotypes between healthy human individuals. Study context: The donor pool was made up of two women and three men aged 18 to 49.

Donors were healthy HIV-negative adults without recent acute infections or vaccinations. Study-wide findings and caveats: Since donors were few, the genetic and exposure-history diversity represented was limited. Approximately 5% was the fraction of naive CD4 clonotypes found shared across a handful of donors.

This table comes from immunoSEQ multiplex PCR, and its TCRdb copy is limited to in-frame clones, with some not included. The sample has under 2,500,000 clones, approximately 96% seen once; the top ten hold about 0.13%. V was shortened by 4 bases and J by 5 bases, with 9 bases between the two germline ends. The CDR3 contains 12 residues. From germline, CDR1 is SGHRS and CDR2 YFSETQ. Material for sequencing was naive CD4+ T cells sorted from blood. Subset defined: CD45RA+ positively selected. The gene calls are TRBV5-1 and TRBJ1-2; possibly TRBD1 for D (6 bases). This sequence was found in a man between 18 and 35 years old in good health. In DNA, the CDR3 is TGCGCCAGCAGCCTAACAGGGTATGGCTACACCTTC. Its protein is CASSLTGYGYTF.